These 10 T cell receptor beta chains came from one sample sequenced in a study of Graves' ophthalmopathy and Graves' hyperthyroidism. CDR3 regions of TCR beta were amplified from RNA transcripts. Scientists carried out first-round RT-PCR using HTBI primers and then a second-round multiplex PCR. TCRdb re-called the multiplex PCR reads through MiXCR, storing one row per CDR3 protein. The sample shows more than 550,000 distinct CDR3 sequences, 35% to 45% of them seen only once. Sequenced input: peripheral blood. These receptors originate from an adult man with Graves' ophthalmopathy.

The J gene is TRBJ1-3, the V gene TRBV7-9, with TRBD1 matching 7 bases. The CDR3 has 15 amino acids. CDR1 is SEHNR, CDR2 FQNEAQ, per germline (reference sequence). J gave up 4 bases and V 6 bases, and 9 bases lay outside the gene matches. The CDR3 here is CASSPGGSSGNTIYF. CDR3 sequence (DNA): TGTGCCAGCAGTCCAGGGGGAAGTTCCGGAAACACCATATATTTT.

This clonotype was seen repeatedly, ten times or more. The chain recombines TRBV9 with TRBJ2-2; no firm D call. V dropped 4 bases and J dropped 2 bases, with 12 bases sitting between them. The CDR3 is 15 amino acids. Germline CDR1 reads SGDLS; CDR2 reads YYNGEE. CDR3 region: CASSSRTVNTGELFF. CDR3 DNA sequence: TGTGCCAGCAGCTCCCGGACCGTTAACACCGGGGAGCTGTTTTTT.

This clonotype was counted many times. The chain links TRBV29-1 to TRBJ2-7; D is possibly TRBD1 (6 bases). Per germline, CDR1 SQVTM and CDR2 ANQGSEA. V was clipped by 4 bases and J by 0 bases, with 13 bases between them. This CDR3 has 14 amino acids. The CDR3 sequence: CSVGGTPSSYEQYF. CDR3 nucleotides: TGCAGCGTTGGGGGGACACCGAGCTCCTACGAGCAGTACTTC.

This clonotype has a count of ten or more. The CDR3 is CSASVGTVLEKLFF. In DNA, the CDR3 is TGCAGTGCTAGCGTGGGGACAGTGCTCGAAAAACTGTTTTTT. V gene TRBV20-1 combines with J gene TRBJ1-4; 7 nucleotides agree with TRBD1. Germline loops: CDR1 DFQATT, CDR2 SNEGSKA (reference sequence). This CDR3 has 14 residues. J was trimmed by 8 bases and V by 3 bases; bases with no gene match: 9.

The chain carries TRBV5-1 and TRBJ2-2, with D perhaps given as TRBD1 or TRBD2 (5 bases each). The germline gives CDR1 SGHRS, CDR2 YFSETQ. With 4 bases removed from V and 4 bases from J, the gap between germline ends came to 11 bases. CDR3 size: 14 residues. The CDR3 region is CASSPGAPTGELFF. In DNA form, the CDR3 reads TGCGCCAGCAGCCCCGGGGCGCCCACCGGGGAGCTGTTTTTT.

The V call is TRBV24-1, the J call TRBJ1-1; 10 bases are shared with TRBD1. There are 13 residues in the CDR3. CDR1 is KGHDR, CDR2 SFDVKD, per germline. Trimming cost V 5 bases and J 8 bases; bases outside gene matches: 4. The CDR3 nucleotides are TGTGCCACCAGTGCCGCGACAGGGGGCGAAGCTTTCTTT. Translation gives CATSAATGGEAFF.

This clonotype occurred many times. This chain joins TRBV7-8 and TRBJ1-2; D gene ambiguous. The germline V and J ends were trimmed by 5 bases and 0 bases, with 13 bases remaining between them. The length of the CDR3 is 15 residues. In germline, CDR1 is SGHVS, CDR2 FQNEAQ. The CDR3, as DNA: TGTGCCAGCAGCCCCCAGATCCCTTCTAACTATGGCTACACCTTC. It encodes CASSPQIPSNYGYTF. Full variable domain (missing parts from reference TRBV7-8 and TRBJ1-2): GAGVSQSPRYKVAKRGQDVALRCDPISGHVSLFWYQQALGQGPEFLTYFQNEAQLDKSGLPSDRFFAERPEGSVSTLKIQRTQQEDSAVYLCASSPQIPSNYGYTFGSGTRLTVV.

Ten or more counts support this clonotype. The chain employs TRBV20-1 and TRBJ1-2; D is ambiguous. Deletions cut 2 bases from V and 2 bases from J, with 15 bases between. CDR3 length: 15 amino acids. Per the germline V gene, CDR1 is DFQATT and CDR2 is SNEGSKA (reference sequence). This CDR3 reads CSARPDRGTNYGYTF. The CDR3 bases are TGCAGTGCTAGACCGGACCGGGGTACCAACTATGGCTACACCTTC.

This clonotype was counted at least ten times. The chain links TRBV7-2 to TRBJ2-2, with D possibly being TRBD2 (5 bases). The germline V gene encodes CDR1 SGHTA and CDR2 FQGNSA. The CDR3 totals 14 residues. V lost 1 base to trimming and J lost 4 bases, with 7 bases between them. CDR3: CASSLGTSTGELFF. The DNA of the CDR3 is TGTGCCAGCAGCTTAGGGACTTCCACCGGGGAGCTGTTTTTT.

This clonotype was counted many times. The chain carries TRBV20-1 and TRBJ2-6, with D possibly being TRBD1 (6 bases). Trimming cost V 5 bases and J 1 base, with 9 bases left between them. Germline CDR1 DFQATT, CDR2 SNEGSKA (reference sequence). The length of the CDR3 is 14 residues. The CDR3 DNA reads as TGCAGTGCTGCCGACAGGTCTGGGGCCAACGTCCTGACTTTC. Protein product: CSAADRSGANVLTF.